This T cell receptor beta chain was obtained from a study of cytomegalovirus exposure and HLA in healthy donors. The sample holds a few counts of this clone. What it recognizes is unknown. V was pared by 1 base and J by 0 bases, with 5 bases of the junction left unmatched. The CDR3 has 17 residues. Germline V gene lookup returns CDR1 MGHRA and CDR2 YSYEKL. Study results and caveats: HLA alleles were associated with 15,000 to 20,000 TCR beta sequences in a later analysis at 0.05 false discovery rate.

Researchers ran the PCR with 60 Vbeta and 13 Jbeta primers. Using immunoSEQ multiplex PCR, the repertoire was profiled, and TCRdb retains in-frame clones only, with some absent. The sample lists some 130,000 clones; roughly two thirds were seen once. V usage is TRBV4-1 and J usage is TRBJ2-1; 8 bases map to TRBD2. The clonotype originates from a man under 40 in good health and CMV-seropositive. The sample consisted of PBMCs. Here the CDR3 reads CASSQGLAKSSYNEQFF. The CDR3 DNA reads as TGCGCCAGCAGCCAAGGACTAGCGAAGAGCTCCTACAATGAGCAGTTCTTC.